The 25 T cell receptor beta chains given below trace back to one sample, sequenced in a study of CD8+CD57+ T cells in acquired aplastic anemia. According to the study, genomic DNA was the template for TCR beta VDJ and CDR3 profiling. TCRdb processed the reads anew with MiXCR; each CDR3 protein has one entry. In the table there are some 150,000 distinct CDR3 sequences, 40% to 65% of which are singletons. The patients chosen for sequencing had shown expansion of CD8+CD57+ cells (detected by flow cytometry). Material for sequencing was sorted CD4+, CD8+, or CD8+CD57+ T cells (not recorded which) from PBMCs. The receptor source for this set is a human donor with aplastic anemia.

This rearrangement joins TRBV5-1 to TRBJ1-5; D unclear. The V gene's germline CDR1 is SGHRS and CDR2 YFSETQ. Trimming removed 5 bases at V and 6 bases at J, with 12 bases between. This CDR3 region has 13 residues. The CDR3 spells CASSQDAGQPQHF. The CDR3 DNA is TGCGCCAGCAGTCAAGACGCCGGTCAGCCCCAGCATTTT.

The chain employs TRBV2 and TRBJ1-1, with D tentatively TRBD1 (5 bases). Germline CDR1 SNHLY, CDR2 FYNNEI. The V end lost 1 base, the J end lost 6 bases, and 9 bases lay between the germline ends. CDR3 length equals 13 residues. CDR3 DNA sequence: TGTGCCAGCAGTGAAGGGGAGGGGTCTGAAGCTTTCTTT. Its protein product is CASSEGEGSEAFF.

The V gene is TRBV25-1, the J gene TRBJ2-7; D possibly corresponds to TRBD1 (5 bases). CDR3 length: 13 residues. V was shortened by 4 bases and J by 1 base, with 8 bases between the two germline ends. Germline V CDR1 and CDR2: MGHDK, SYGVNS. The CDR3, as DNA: TGTGCCAGCAGTGCAACAGGTTCCTACGAGCAGTACTTC. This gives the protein CASSATGSYEQYF.

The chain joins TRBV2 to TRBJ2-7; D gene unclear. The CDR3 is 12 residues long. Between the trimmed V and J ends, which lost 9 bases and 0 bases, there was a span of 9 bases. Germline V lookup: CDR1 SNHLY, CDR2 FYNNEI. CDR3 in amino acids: CARGRYSYEQYF. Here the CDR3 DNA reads TGTGCCAGAGGACGGTACTCCTACGAGCAGTACTTC. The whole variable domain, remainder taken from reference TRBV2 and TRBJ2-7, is EPEVTQTPSHQVTQMGQEVILRCVPISNHLYFYWYRQILGQKVEFLVSFYNNEISEKSEIFDDQFSVERPDGSNFTLKIRSTKLEDSAMYFCARGRYSYEQYFGPGTRLTVT.

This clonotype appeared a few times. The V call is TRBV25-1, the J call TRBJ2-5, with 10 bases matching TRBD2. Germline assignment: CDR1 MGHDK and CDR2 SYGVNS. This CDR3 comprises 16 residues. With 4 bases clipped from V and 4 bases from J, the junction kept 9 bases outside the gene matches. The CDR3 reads CASSAPGLAVGETQYF. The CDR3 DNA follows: TGTGCCAGCAGTGCCCCCGGACTAGCGGTTGGAGAGACCCAGTACTTC.

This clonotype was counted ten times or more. The CDR3 DNA reads as TGTGCCAGCAGCCAAGTTGGCGCTCCGGAACTAGCGGGGGGGCATGGGCAGTATTTT. Translation gives CASSQVGAPELAGGHGQYF. The chain has TRBV3-1 and TRBJ2-3, with 13 bases fitting TRBD2. Trimming removed 1 base from V and 11 bases from J; junction bases left unmatched: 18. The V gene's germline CDR1 is LGHDT and CDR2 YNNKEL (reference sequence). The CDR3 is made up of 19 amino acids.

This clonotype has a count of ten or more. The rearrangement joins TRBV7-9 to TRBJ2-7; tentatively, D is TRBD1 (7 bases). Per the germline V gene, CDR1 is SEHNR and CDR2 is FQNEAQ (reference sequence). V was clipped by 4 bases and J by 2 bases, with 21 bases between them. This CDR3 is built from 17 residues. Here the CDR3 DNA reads TGTGCCAGCAGCTCGCCCCGGGGGACAGCACTAGCCTACGAGCAGTACTTC. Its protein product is CASSSPRGTALAYEQYF.

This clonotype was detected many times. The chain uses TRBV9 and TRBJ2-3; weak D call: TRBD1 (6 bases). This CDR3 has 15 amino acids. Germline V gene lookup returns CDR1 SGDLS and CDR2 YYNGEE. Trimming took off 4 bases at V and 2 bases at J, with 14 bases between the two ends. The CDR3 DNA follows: TGTGCCAGCAGCACCCGGGACACCGACACAGATACGCAGTATTTT. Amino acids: CASSTRDTDTDTQYF.

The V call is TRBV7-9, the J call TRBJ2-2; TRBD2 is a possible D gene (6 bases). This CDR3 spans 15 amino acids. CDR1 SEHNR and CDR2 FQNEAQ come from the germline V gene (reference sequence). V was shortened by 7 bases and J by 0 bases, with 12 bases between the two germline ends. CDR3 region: CASKPSAANTGELFF. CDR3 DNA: TGTGCCAGCAAACCTAGCGCCGCGAACACCGGGGAGCTGTTTTTT. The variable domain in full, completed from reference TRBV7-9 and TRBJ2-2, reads DTGVSQNPRHKITKRGQNVTFRCDPISEHNRLYWYRQTLGQGPEFLTYFQNEAQLEKSRLLSDRFSAERPKGSFSTLEIQRTEQGDSAMYLCASKPSAANTGELFFGEGSRLTVL.

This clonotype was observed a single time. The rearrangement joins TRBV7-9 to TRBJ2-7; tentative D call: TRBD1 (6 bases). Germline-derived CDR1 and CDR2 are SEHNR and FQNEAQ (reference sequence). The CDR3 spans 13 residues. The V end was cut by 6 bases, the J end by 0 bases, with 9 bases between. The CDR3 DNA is TGTGCCAGCAGGCAGGGGAACTCCTACGAGCAGTACTTC. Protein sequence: CASRQGNSYEQYF.

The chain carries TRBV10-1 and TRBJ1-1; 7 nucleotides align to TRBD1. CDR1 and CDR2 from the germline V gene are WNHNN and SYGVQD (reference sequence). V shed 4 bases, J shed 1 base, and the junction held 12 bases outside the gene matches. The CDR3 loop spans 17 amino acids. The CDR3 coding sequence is TGCGCCAGCAGTGTCAACCGGGACAGAACGCCGAACACTGAAGCTTTCTTT. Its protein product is CASSVNRDRTPNTEAFF.

The CDR3 protein is CARDGADYEQYF. As DNA, the CDR3 is TGTGCCAGAGATGGAGCAGACTACGAGCAGTACTTC. The chain recombines TRBV9 with TRBJ2-7; D gene ambiguous. Per germline, CDR1 SGDLS and CDR2 YYNGEE. The CDR3 loop spans 12 amino acids. V lost 8 bases and J lost 3, with 12 bases in between.

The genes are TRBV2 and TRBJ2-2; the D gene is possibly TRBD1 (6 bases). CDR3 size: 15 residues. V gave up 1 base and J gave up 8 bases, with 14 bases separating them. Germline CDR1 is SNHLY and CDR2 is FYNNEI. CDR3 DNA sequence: TGTGCCAGCAGTGAAGTGGGACACCCTAAAGGGGAGCTGTTTTTT. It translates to CASSEVGHPKGELFF.

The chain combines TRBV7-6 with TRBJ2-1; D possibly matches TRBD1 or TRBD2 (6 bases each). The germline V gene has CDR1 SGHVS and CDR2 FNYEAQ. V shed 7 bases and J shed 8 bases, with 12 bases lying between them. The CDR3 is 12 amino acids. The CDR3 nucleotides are TGTGCCAGCAACGGGGGCCGCGATGAGCAGTTCTTC. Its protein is CASNGGRDEQFF. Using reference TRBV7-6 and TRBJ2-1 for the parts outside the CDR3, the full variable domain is GAGVSQSPRYKVTKRGQDVALRCDPISGHVSLYWYRQALGQGPEFLTYFNYEAQQDKSGLPNDRFSAERPEGSISTLTIQRTEQRDSAMYRCASNGGRDEQFFGPGTRLTVL.

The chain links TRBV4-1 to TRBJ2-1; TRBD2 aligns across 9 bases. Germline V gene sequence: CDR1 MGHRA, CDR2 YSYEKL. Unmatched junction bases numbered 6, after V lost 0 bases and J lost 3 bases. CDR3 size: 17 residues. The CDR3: CASSQDPSGDSYNEQFF. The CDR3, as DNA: TGCGCCAGCAGCCAAGATCCTAGCGGGGATAGCTACAATGAGCAGTTCTTC.

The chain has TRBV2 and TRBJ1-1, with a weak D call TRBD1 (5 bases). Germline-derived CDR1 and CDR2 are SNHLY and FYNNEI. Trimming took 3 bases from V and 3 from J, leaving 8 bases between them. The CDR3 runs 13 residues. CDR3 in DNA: TGTGCCAGCAGTGAGGGGGGGGACACTGAAGCTTTCTTT. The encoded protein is CASSEGGDTEAFF.

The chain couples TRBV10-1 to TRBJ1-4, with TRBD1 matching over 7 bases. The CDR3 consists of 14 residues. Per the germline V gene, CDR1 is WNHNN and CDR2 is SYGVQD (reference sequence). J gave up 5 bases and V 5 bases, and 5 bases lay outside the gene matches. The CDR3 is CASSTGTANEKLFF. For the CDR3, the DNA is TGCGCCAGCAGTACCGGGACAGCCAATGAAAAACTGTTTTTT.

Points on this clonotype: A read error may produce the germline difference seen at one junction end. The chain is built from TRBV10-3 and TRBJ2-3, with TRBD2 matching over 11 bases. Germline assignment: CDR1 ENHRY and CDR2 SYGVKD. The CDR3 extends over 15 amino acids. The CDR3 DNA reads TGTGCCATCATCGGTTCTAGCGGGGGGTTGGATACGCAGTATTTC. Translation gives CAIIGSSGGLDTQYF.

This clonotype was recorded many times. The CDR3 region has the DNA TGTGCCAGCAGCTCAGACAGCGATCAGCCCCAGCATTTT. Translation gives CASSSDSDQPQHF. The V gene is TRBV7-6, the J gene TRBJ1-5; a possible D gene is TRBD1 (5 bases). This CDR3 is 13 amino acids long. Germline loops: CDR1 SGHVS, CDR2 FNYEAQ. Trimming took 4 bases from V and 5 from J, leaving 9 bases between them.

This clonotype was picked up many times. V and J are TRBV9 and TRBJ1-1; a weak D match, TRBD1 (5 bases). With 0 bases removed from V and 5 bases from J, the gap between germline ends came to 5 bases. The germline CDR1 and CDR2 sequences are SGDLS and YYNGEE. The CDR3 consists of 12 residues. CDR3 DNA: TGTGCCAGCAGCGTAGGGGGGACTGAAGCTTTCTTT. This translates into CASSVGGTEAFF.

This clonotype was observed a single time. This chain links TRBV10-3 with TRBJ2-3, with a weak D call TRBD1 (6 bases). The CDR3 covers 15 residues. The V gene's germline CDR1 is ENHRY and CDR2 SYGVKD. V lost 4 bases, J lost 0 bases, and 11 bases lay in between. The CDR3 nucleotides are TGTGCCATCAGTGGACAGGACGCTAGCACAGATACGCAGTATTTT. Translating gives CAISGQDASTDTQYF.

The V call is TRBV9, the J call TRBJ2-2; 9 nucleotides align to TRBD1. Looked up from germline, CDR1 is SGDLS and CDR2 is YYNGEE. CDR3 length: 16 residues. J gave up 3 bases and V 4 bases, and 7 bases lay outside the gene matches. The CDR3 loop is CASSIRDREDTGELFF. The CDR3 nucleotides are TGTGCCAGCAGCATCCGGGACAGGGAGGACACCGGGGAGCTGTTTTTT.

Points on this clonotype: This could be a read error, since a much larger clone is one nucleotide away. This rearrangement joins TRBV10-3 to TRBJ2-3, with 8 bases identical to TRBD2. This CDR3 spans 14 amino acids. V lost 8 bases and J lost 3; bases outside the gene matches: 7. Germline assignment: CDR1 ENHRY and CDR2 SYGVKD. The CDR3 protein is CAIQRGRGTDTQYF. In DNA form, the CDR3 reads TGTGCCATCCAGCGGGGGCGGGGGACAGATACGCAGTATTTT.

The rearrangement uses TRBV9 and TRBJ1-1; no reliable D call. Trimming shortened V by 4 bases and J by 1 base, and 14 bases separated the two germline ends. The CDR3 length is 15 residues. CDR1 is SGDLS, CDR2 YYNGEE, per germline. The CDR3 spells CASSRHVEGNTEAFF. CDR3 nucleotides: TGTGCCAGCAGCCGACACGTGGAGGGGAACACTGAAGCTTTCTTT.

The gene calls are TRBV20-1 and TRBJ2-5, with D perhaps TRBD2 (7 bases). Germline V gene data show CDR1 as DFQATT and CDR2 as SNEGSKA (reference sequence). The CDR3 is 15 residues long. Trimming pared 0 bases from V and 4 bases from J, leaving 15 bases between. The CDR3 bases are TGCAGTGCTAGAGATCTGGCGGGGGCCCCAGAGACCCAGTACTTC. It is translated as CSARDLAGAPETQYF.